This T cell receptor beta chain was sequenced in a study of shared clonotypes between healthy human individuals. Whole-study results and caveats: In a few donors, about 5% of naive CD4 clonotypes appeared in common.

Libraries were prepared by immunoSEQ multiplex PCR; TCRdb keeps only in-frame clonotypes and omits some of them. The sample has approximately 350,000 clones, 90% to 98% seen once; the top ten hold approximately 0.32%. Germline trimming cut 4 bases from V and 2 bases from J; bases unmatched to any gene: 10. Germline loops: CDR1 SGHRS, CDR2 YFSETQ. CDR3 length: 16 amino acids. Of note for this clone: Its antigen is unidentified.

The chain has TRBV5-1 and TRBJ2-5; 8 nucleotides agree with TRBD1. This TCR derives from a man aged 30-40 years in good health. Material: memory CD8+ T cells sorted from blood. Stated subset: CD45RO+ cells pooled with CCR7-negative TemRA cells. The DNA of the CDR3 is TGCGCCAGCAGCCAAGTTCCCAGGGGGCGTCAAGAGACCCAGTACTTC. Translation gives CASSQVPRGRQETQYF.